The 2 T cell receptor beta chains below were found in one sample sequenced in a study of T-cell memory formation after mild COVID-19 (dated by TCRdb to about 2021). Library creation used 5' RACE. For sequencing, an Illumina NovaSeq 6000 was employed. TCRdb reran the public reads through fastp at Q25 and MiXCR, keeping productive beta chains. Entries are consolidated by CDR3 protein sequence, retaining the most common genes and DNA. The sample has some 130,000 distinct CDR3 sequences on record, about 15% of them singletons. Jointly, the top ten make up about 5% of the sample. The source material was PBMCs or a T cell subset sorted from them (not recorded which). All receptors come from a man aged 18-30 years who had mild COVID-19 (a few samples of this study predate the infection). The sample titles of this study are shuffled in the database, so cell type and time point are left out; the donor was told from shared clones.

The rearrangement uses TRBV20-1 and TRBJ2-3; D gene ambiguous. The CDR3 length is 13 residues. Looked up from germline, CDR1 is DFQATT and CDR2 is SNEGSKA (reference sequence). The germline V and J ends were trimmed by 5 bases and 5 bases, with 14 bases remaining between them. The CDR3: CSAPPSGRDTQYF. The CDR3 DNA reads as TGCAGTGCTCCCCCCTCTGGGCGAGATACGCAGTATTTT.

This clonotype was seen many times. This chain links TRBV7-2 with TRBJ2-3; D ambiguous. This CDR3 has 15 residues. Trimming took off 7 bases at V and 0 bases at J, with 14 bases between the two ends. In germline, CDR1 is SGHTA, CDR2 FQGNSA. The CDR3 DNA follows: TGTGCCAGCACCACGAATAACCCTAGCACAGATACGCAGTATTTT. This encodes CASTTNNPSTDTQYF.